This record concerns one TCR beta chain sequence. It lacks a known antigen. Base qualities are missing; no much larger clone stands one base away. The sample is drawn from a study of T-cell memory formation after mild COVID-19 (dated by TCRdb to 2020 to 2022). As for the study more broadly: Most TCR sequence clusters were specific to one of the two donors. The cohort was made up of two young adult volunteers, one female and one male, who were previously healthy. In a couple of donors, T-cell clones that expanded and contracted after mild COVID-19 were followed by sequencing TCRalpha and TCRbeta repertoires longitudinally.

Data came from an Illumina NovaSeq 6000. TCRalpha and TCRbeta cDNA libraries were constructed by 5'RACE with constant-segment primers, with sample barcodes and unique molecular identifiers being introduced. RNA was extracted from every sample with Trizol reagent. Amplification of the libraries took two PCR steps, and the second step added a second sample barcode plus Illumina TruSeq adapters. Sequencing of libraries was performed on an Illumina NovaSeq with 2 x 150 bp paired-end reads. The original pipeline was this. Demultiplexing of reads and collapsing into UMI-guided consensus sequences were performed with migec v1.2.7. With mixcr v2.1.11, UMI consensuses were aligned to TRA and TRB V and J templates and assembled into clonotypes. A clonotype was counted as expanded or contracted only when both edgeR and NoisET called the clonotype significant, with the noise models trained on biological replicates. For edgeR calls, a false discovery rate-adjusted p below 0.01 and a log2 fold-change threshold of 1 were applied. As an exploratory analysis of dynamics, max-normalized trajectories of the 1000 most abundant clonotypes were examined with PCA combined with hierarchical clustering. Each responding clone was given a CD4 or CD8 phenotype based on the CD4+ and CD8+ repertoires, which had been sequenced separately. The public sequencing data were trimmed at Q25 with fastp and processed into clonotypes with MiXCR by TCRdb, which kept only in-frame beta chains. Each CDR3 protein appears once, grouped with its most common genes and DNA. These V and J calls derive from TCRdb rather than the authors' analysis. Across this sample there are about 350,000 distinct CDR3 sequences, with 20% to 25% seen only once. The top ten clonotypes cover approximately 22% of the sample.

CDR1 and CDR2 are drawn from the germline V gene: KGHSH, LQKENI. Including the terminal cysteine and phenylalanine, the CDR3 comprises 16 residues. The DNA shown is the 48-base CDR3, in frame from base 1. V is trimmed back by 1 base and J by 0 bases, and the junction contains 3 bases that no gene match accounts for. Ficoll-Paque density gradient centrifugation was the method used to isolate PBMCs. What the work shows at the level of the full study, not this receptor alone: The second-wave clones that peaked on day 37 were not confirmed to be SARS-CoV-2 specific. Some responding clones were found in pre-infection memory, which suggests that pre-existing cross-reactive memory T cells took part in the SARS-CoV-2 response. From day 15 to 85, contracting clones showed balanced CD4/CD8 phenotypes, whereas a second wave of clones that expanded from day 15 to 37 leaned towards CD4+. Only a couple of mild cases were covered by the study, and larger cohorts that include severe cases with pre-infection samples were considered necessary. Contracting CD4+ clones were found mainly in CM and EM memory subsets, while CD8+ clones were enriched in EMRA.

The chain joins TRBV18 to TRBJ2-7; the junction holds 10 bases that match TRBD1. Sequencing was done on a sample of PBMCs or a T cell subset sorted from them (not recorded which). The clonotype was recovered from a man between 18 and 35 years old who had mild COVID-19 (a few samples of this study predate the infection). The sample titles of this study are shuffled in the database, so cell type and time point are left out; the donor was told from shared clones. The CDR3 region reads CASSPQGQGSSYEQYF. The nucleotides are TGTGCCAGCTCACCACAGGGACAGGGGAGCTCCTACGAGCAGTACTTC. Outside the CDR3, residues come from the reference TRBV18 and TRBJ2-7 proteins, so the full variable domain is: NAGVMQNPRHLVRRRGQEARLRCSPMKGHSHVYWYRQLPEEGLKFMVYLQKENIIDESGMPKERFSAEFPKEGPSILRIQQVVRGDSAAYFCASSPQGQGSSYEQYFGPGTRLTVT.